A selection of T cell receptor beta chains follows, all from one sample in a study of blood T cell repertoires in COVID-19. Sequencing used immunoSEQ multiplex PCR; TCRdb keeps in-frame clones, though not all of them. The sample includes 200,000 to 250,000 clones, roughly nine tenths of them seen just once. The sample was peripheral blood. The receptors shown here come from a woman aged 45-59 years with acute or convalescent COVID-19. CDR3s include the opening cysteine and the closing phenylalanine or tryptophan. Fields, in order: D gene, V gene, J gene, clone size, CDR3 DNA, CDR3 protein. A D gene is named only where the DNA matches it firmly. Clone sizes are given selectively: once, few, many, or a class where the clone is expanded.

D: .
V: TRBV6-2/TRBV6-3
J: TRBJ2-2
size: .
DNA: TGTGCCAGCAGTCGTCGACAAATGAACACCGGGGAGCTGTTTTTT
CDR3: CASSRRQMNTGELFF

D: .
V: TRBV11-2
J: TRBJ2-1
size: .
DNA: TGTGCCAGCAGTCTAAACAGCTACAATGAGCAGTTCTTC
CDR3: CASSLNSYNEQFF

D: .
V: TRBV14
J: TRBJ1-1
size: .
DNA: TGTGCCAGCAGCCAAGACCCGGGATTGTACACTGAAGCTTTCTTT
CDR3: CASSQDPGLYTEAFF

D: .
V: TRBV30
J: TRBJ1-2
size: .
DNA: TGTGCCTGGAGTGTACCCGGTCCCTATGGCTACACCTTC
CDR3: CAWSVPGPYGYTF

D: TRBD2
V: TRBV11-3
J: TRBJ2-7
size: .
DNA: TGTGCCAGCAGCTTAGAGAGGTTACTAGCGGGAGGGTACGAGCAGTACTTC
CDR3: CASSLERLLAGGYEQYF

D: .
V: TRBV2
J: TRBJ2-3
size: .
DNA: TGTGCCAGCAGTGAAATGGGGCTAACGGGTTCAGATACGCAGTATTTT
CDR3: CASSEMGLTGSDTQYF

D: .
V: TRBV6-1
J: TRBJ1-2
size: few
DNA: TGTGCCAGCAGTGTTGGATGGGGCTATCTAAACTATGGCTACACCTTC
CDR3: CASSVGWGYLNYGYTF

D: TRBD1
V: TRBV6-2/TRBV6-3
J: TRBJ2-5
size: .
DNA: TGTGCCAGCAGTTACCTTGGATCTGGGACAGGGCAAGAGACCCAGTACTTC
CDR3: CASSYLGSGTGQETQYF

D: TRBD2
V: TRBV5-4
J: TRBJ2-2
size: .
DNA: TGTGCCAGCAGCTTCGGGGGACTAGCGGCGACCGGGGAGCTGTTTTTT
CDR3: CASSFGGLAATGELFF

D: .
V: TRBV7-8
J: TRBJ1-2
size: few
DNA: TGTGCCAGCAGCTGGGAACAGGCGGGAATCTATGGCTACACCTTC
CDR3: CASSWEQAGIYGYTF

D: TRBD1
V: TRBV3-1/TRBV3-2
J: TRBJ1-2
size: once
DNA: TGTGCCAGCAGCCCGCCAGGGGGTGACTATGGCTACACCTTC
CDR3: CASSPPGGDYGYTF

D: TRBD1
V: TRBV18
J: TRBJ1-3
size: .
DNA: TGTGCCAGCTCACAACGACAGGGGTCCGTCTCTGGAAACACCATATATTTT
CDR3: CASSQRQGSVSGNTIYF

D: .
V: TRBV5-1
J: TRBJ1-1
size: .
DNA: TGCGCCAGCAGCTTGCAAGCGGGTGAAGCTTTCTTT
CDR3: CASSLQAGEAFF

D: .
V: TRBV3-1/TRBV3-2
J: TRBJ2-7
size: .
DNA: TGTGCCAGCAGCCAGGACCTTCAGGGGTACGAGCAGTACTTC
CDR3: CASSQDLQGYEQYF

D: .
V: TRBV12-3/TRBV12-4
J: TRBJ1-6
size: .
DNA: TGTGCCAGCAGTTTCGGTGGTAGTTCACCCCTCCACTTT
CDR3: CASSFGGSSPLHF

D: TRBD1
V: TRBV19
J: TRBJ2-1
size: .
DNA: TGTGCCAGCGGACAGGGCCACAATGAGCAGTTCTTC
CDR3: CASGQGHNEQFF

D: .
V: TRBV5-1
J: TRBJ1-1
size: .
DNA: TGCGCCAGCAGCTTGGAAGGACAAGGACCTGAAGCTTTCTTT
CDR3: CASSLEGQGPEAFF

D: .
V: TRBV4-3
J: TRBJ1-1
size: .
DNA: TGCGCCAGCAGCCAAGGGTACGAGTACACTGAAGCTTTCTTT
CDR3: CASSQGYEYTEAFF

D: .
V: TRBV6-5
J: TRBJ1-1
size: .
DNA: TGTGCCAGCAGACGACAGGTGGAATACACTGAAGCTTTCTTT
CDR3: CASRRQVEYTEAFF

D: TRBD1
V: TRBV6-2/TRBV6-3
J: TRBJ2-7
size: .
DNA: TGTGCCAGCAGCCGGGACAGGGGGTACTACGAGCAGTACTTC
CDR3: CASSRDRGYYEQYF

D: .
V: TRBV2
J: TRBJ1-6
size: .
DNA: TGTGCCAGCAGTATTGGACTGAGCTCCTATAATTCACCCCTCCACTTT
CDR3: CASSIGLSSYNSPLHF

D: TRBD1
V: TRBV6-2/TRBV6-3
J: TRBJ1-2
size: .
DNA: TGTGCCAGCAGTTACTCGCGACAGGGCCAGTGGGACTATGGCTACACCTTC
CDR3: CASSYSRQGQWDYGYTF

D: TRBD2
V: TRBV5-4
J: TRBJ2-3
size: .
DNA: TGTGCCAGCAGCTTGGAGGGCGGGGGGCCCACAGATACGCAGTATTTT
CDR3: CASSLEGGGPTDTQYF

D: TRBD1
V: TRBV18
J: TRBJ1-4
size: .
DNA: TGTGCCAGCTCACCCGGGACAGACAAAATCTTTGAAAAACTGTTTTTT
CDR3: CASSPGTDKIFEKLFF

D: .
V: TRBV27
J: TRBJ2-1
size: .
DNA: TGTGCCAGCAGTCCCCCTCGCGATATAGCGCCGTTCTCCTACAATGAGCAGTTCTTC
CDR3: CASSPPRDIAPFSYNEQFF

D: .
V: TRBV21-1
J: TRBJ1-6
size: .
DNA: TGTGCCAGCGGAAGGAGGGGAGGGTCGCCTGATTCACCCCTCCACTTT
CDR3: CASGRRGGSPDSPLHF

D: TRBD2
V: TRBV27
J: TRBJ2-1
size: few
DNA: TGTGCCAGCAGTTTCGCCGTAGCGGGAGGGCGGAATGAGCAGTTCTTC
CDR3: CASSFAVAGGRNEQFF

D: .
V: TRBV7-8
J: TRBJ1-6
size: .
DNA: TGTGCCAGCAGCTTACAACAGGTCTATTCACCCCTCCACTTT
CDR3: CASSLQQVYSPLHF

D: .
V: TRBV7-9
J: TRBJ1-2
size: .
DNA: TGTGCCAGCAGCTTAGGAGAAAGCTATGGCTACACCTTC
CDR3: CASSLGESYGYTF

D: .
V: TRBV4-1
J: TRBJ1-2
size: .
DNA: TGCGCCAGCAGCCAATCACCCAGGAGGAATGGCTACACCTTC
CDR3: CASSQSPRRNGYTF

D: TRBD1
V: TRBV6-5
J: TRBJ1-2
size: .
DNA: TGTGCCAGCAGGGAGACAGGGGGCGAACTCTATGGCTACACCTTC
CDR3: CASRETGGELYGYTF

D: TRBD2
V: TRBV30
J: TRBJ2-2
size: few
DNA: TGTGCCTGGAGTGTACTAGCGGGTTTCACCGGGGAGCTGTTTTTT
CDR3: CAWSVLAGFTGELFF

D: .
V: TRBV9
J: TRBJ1-3
size: .
DNA: TGTGCCAGCAGCGCCACCTACTCTGGAAACACCATATATTTT
CDR3: CASSATYSGNTIYF

D: TRBD1
V: TRBV5-4
J: TRBJ2-5
size: .
DNA: TGTGCCAGCAGCTCGCCGGGACAGGGTGAGACCCAGTACTTC
CDR3: CASSSPGQGETQYF

D: TRBD1
V: TRBV28
J: TRBJ1-5
size: few
DNA: TGTGCCAGCAGTTTAAGTTCTGGGACAGTTCAGCCCCAGCATTTT
CDR3: CASSLSSGTVQPQHF

D: .
V: TRBV10-3
J: TRBJ1-6
size: .
DNA: TGTGCCATCAGTGACAGCGATTCACCCCTCCACTTT
CDR3: CAISDSDSPLHF

D: TRBD2
V: TRBV7-2
J: TRBJ2-5
size: .
DNA: TGTGCCAGCAGCTTACCGGGAGGGAGAGAGACCCAGTACTTC
CDR3: CASSLPGGRETQYF

D: .
V: TRBV6-5
J: TRBJ1-2
size: few
DNA: TGTGCCAGCAGTTGGGGAGCCTCCGGCGGCTACACCTTC
CDR3: CASSWGASGGYTF

D: TRBD2
V: TRBV2
J: TRBJ2-3
size: .
DNA: TGTGCCAGCAGAGCAAGCGGGATCGGTACAGATACGCAGTATTTT
CDR3: CASRASGIGTDTQYF

D: .
V: TRBV15
J: TRBJ2-5
size: few
DNA: TGTGCCACCAGCAGAACCCCAGGGGTGGGGGAGACCCAGTACTTC
CDR3: CATSRTPGVGETQYF

D: .
V: TRBV4-3
J: TRBJ1-6
size: .
DNA: TGCGCCAGCAGCCAAGATAGGGGGGGGAGTAATTCACCCCTCCACTTT
CDR3: CASSQDRGGSNSPLHF

D: TRBD1
V: TRBV5-5
J: TRBJ1-1
size: few
DNA: TGTGCCAGCAGCTTACGGACAGGGGTCACTGAAGCTTTCTTT
CDR3: CASSLRTGVTEAFF

D: .
V: TRBV19
J: TRBJ1-3
size: .
DNA: TGTGCCAGTAGTATACTGGGGCATGGAAACACCATATATTTT
CDR3: CASSILGHGNTIYF

D: .
V: TRBV12-3/TRBV12-4
J: TRBJ2-1
size: .
DNA: TGTGCCAGCAGTTTATACAGCAATGAGCAGTTCTTC
CDR3: CASSLYSNEQFF

D: TRBD2
V: TRBV29-1
J: TRBJ2-3
size: .
DNA: TGCAGCGTTTTTAGACTAGCGGGAGGGGTAGATACGCAGTATTTT
CDR3: CSVFRLAGGVDTQYF

D: TRBD1
V: TRBV3-1/TRBV3-2
J: TRBJ1-3
size: once
DNA: TGTGCCAGCAGCCAATGGGACAGGGAGGGAAACACCATATATTTT
CDR3: CASSQWDREGNTIYF

D: TRBD2
V: TRBV7-9
J: TRBJ2-1
size: .
DNA: TGTGCCAGCAGTACTAGCGGGGGGGCTGGCTACAATGAGCAGTTCTTC
CDR3: CASSTSGGAGYNEQFF

D: .
V: TRBV11-2
J: TRBJ2-3
size: .
DNA: TGTGCCAGCAGCAAGGGAGTATGGGTTGAGGAAGATACGCAGTATTTT
CDR3: CASSKGVWVEEDTQYF

D: .
V: TRBV5-1
J: TRBJ1-1
size: .
DNA: TGCGCCAGCAGCCCGGGACAGAACACTGAAGCTTTCTTT
CDR3: CASSPGQNTEAFF

D: TRBD1
V: TRBV5-4
J: TRBJ1-3
size: .
DNA: TGTGCCAGCAAGACTCAGGGGGCTGGAAACACCATATATTTT
CDR3: CASKTQGAGNTIYF

D: TRBD1
V: TRBV10-2
J: TRBJ1-1
size: .
DNA: TGCGCCACGCTACAGGGGGCGAAAACTGAAGCTTTCTTT
CDR3: CATLQGAKTEAFF

D: TRBD1
V: TRBV27
J: TRBJ2-7
size: .
DNA: TGTGCCAGCAGTCAAATACCGCCTCCGGGACAGGGCTACGAGCAGTACTTC
CDR3: CASSQIPPPGQGYEQYF

D: .
V: TRBV7-2
J: TRBJ2-1
size: .
DNA: TGTGCCAGCAGCTTAGTGCGGAACAATGAGCAGTTCTTC
CDR3: CASSLVRNNEQFF

D: .
V: TRBV19
J: TRBJ1-5
size: .
DNA: TGTGCCAGTAGTATTCTGGCTGGCAATCAGCCCCAGCATTTT
CDR3: CASSILAGNQPQHF

D: .
V: TRBV5-4
J: TRBJ2-3
size: .
DNA: TGTGCCAGCAGCTTGCAAGGGGCAGTTCCAGATACGCAGTATTTT
CDR3: CASSLQGAVPDTQYF

D: TRBD2
V: TRBV7-8
J: TRBJ2-1
size: .
DNA: TGTGCCAGCAGCGCCCGATCCTTCCTAGCGGGAGGGGGCAATGAGCAGTTCTTC
CDR3: CASSARSFLAGGGNEQFF

D: TRBD1
V: TRBV25-1
J: TRBJ2-5
size: .
DNA: TGTGCCAGCAGTGAAAGGGGGCGGGCCCAAGAGACCCAGTACTTC
CDR3: CASSERGRAQETQYF

D: .
V: TRBV6-5
J: TRBJ2-5
size: .
DNA: TGTGCCAGCAGTTACTCGGGGGCCCGCCAAGAGACCCAGTACTTC
CDR3: CASSYSGARQETQYF

D: .
V: TRBV7-2
J: TRBJ2-2
size: once
DNA: TGTGCCAGCAGCCCGAGAAACACCGGGGAGCTGTTTTTT
CDR3: CASSPRNTGELFF